The rows below give T cell receptor beta chains drawn from one sample of a study of coeliac disease. This table comes from immunoSEQ multiplex PCR, and its TCRdb copy is limited to in-frame clones, with some not included. The table records approximately 6,700 clones, 63% of them present only once. The sample was lamina propria lymphocytes from the gut. The receptors shown here come from a woman aged 55-69 years with active celiac disease. The CDR3 runs from the conserved cysteine through the conserved F or W. D genes are given only for firm matches. Clone size, where shown, is once, few, many, or a class for clones that have expanded.

cdr3_aa: CASSSSLAGVGNTIYF
cdr3_nt: TGTGCCAGCAGCTCGTCACTCGCGGGGGTTGGAAACACCATATATTTT
v_call: TRBV7-9
clone_size: .
d_call: .
j_call: TRBJ1-3

cdr3_aa: CASSATPLLPDTQYF
cdr3_nt: TGTGCCAGCAGCGCCACTCCGCTCCTCCCAGATACGCAGTATTTT
v_call: TRBV9
clone_size: .
d_call: .
j_call: TRBJ2-3

cdr3_aa: CASSMGLAEHNEQFF
cdr3_nt: TGTGCCAGCAGCATGGGACTAGCGGAACACAATGAGCAGTTCTTC
v_call: TRBV7-2
clone_size: .
d_call: TRBD2
j_call: TRBJ2-1

cdr3_aa: CASSFDRADTEAFF
cdr3_nt: TGTGCCAGCAGCTTTGACAGGGCTGACACTGAAGCTTTCTTT
v_call: TRBV6-1
clone_size: .
d_call: TRBD1
j_call: TRBJ1-1

cdr3_aa: CASSQDGPRGLGANVLTF
cdr3_nt: TGTGCCAGCAGCCAAGACGGGCCCAGGGGGTTGGGGGCCAACGTCCTGACTTTC
v_call: TRBV4-2
clone_size: .
d_call: TRBD1
j_call: TRBJ2-6

cdr3_aa: CASSLETANQPQHF
cdr3_nt: TGTGCCAGCAGTTTAGAGACAGCTAATCAGCCCCAGCATTTT
v_call: TRBV28
clone_size: .
d_call: .
j_call: TRBJ1-5

cdr3_aa: CASSYGGEQFF
cdr3_nt: TGTGCCAGCAGTTACGGCGGTGAGCAGTTCTTC
v_call: TRBV6-5
clone_size: .
d_call: .
j_call: TRBJ2-1

cdr3_aa: CASSKGQPKLPNSYNEQFF
cdr3_nt: TGTGCCAGCAGCAAGGGACAGCCAAAATTGCCTAACTCCTACAATGAGCAGTTCTTC
v_call: TRBV21-1
clone_size: .
d_call: .
j_call: TRBJ2-1

cdr3_aa: CASSLIGGGAGYGYTF
cdr3_nt: TGCGCCAGCAGCTTGATAGGAGGGGGCGCCGGCTATGGCTACACCTTC
v_call: TRBV5-1
clone_size: few
d_call: TRBD1
j_call: TRBJ1-2

cdr3_aa: CASTFPGGHYGYTF
cdr3_nt: TGTGCCAGCACTTTCCCAGGGGGCCACTATGGCTACACCTTC
v_call: TRBV28
clone_size: .
d_call: TRBD1
j_call: TRBJ1-2

cdr3_aa: CASSQDRALAGAGELFF
cdr3_nt: TGCGCCAGCAGCCAAGATAGGGCCCTAGCGGGGGCCGGGGAGCTGTTTTTT
v_call: TRBV4-3
clone_size: once
d_call: TRBD2
j_call: TRBJ2-2

cdr3_aa: CASSDLGATIYF
cdr3_nt: TGTGCCAGCAGCGACCTGGGGGCCACCATATATTTT
v_call: TRBV9
clone_size: .
d_call: .
j_call: TRBJ1-3

cdr3_aa: CASSFLAGGWGTDTQYF
cdr3_nt: TGTGCCAGCAGCTTCCTAGCGGGGGGGTGGGGCACAGATACGCAGTATTTT
v_call: TRBV7-2
clone_size: .
d_call: TRBD2
j_call: TRBJ2-3

cdr3_aa: CASREQIGTEAFF
cdr3_nt: TGCGCCAGCAGGGAACAGATTGGCACTGAAGCTTTCTTT
v_call: TRBV5-1
clone_size: .
d_call: .
j_call: TRBJ1-1

cdr3_aa: CASRMPGQNAYGYTF
cdr3_nt: TGCGCCAGCCGCATGCCGGGACAGAACGCCTATGGCTACACCTTC
v_call: TRBV5-1
clone_size: few
d_call: TRBD1
j_call: TRBJ1-2

cdr3_aa: CASSRGDRGRLEYEQYF
cdr3_nt: TGTGCCAGCTCACGGGGGGACAGGGGCCGACTTGAATACGAGCAGTACTTC
v_call: TRBV18
clone_size: .
d_call: TRBD1
j_call: TRBJ2-7

cdr3_aa: CSANMERVQFF
cdr3_nt: TGCAGTGCGAACATGGAGAGGGTCCAGTTCTTC
v_call: TRBV20-1
clone_size: .
d_call: .
j_call: TRBJ2-1

cdr3_aa: CASSLGAVTGELFF
cdr3_nt: TGTGCCAGCAGCTTAGGGGCCGTCACCGGGGAGCTGTTTTTT
v_call: TRBV11-2
clone_size: .
d_call: .
j_call: TRBJ2-2

cdr3_aa: CASSQVQESYEQYF
cdr3_nt: TGCGCCAGCAGCCAAGTACAGGAGTCCTACGAGCAGTACTTC
v_call: TRBV4-3
clone_size: few
d_call: .
j_call: TRBJ2-7

cdr3_aa: CASSTQGNTEAFF
cdr3_nt: TGTGCCAGCAGCACACAGGGGAACACTGAAGCTTTCTTT
v_call: TRBV7-3
clone_size: .
d_call: .
j_call: TRBJ1-1